The next 2 T cell receptor beta chains were all read from a single sample in a study of shared clonotypes between healthy human individuals (dated by TCRdb to 2019 to 2021). The library came from the immunoSEQ multiplex PCR assay. TCRdb holds this immuneACCESS table with in-frame rearrangements only. Some clones are missing; in checked studies, unresolved V genes explain under half, and the rest has no known cause. This sample gives about 2.4 million clones in total; over 85% of them show up just once. The ten largest clones capture roughly 0.39% of the sample. Sequenced input: naive CD4+ T cells from PBMCs. This sample's cell subset or site label indicates: CD45RA+ positively selected. The receptors were sampled from a man aged 18 to 29 in good health. Some clones in this sample may be carry-over from other donors' samples.

This clone was detected once. The chain uses TRBV19 and TRBJ1-5; no clear D gene. The CDR3 is 12 residues long. Germline CDR1 LNHDA, CDR2 SQIVND (reference sequence). V lost 5 bases and J lost 4, with 6 bases in between. The chain's CDR3 is CASSVRNQPQHF. CDR3 nucleotide sequence: TGTGCCAGTAGTGTCCGGAATCAGCCCCAGCATTTT.

This chain links TRBV7-3 with TRBJ2-6, with 8 bases that match TRBD2. CDR1 is SGHTA and CDR2 is FQGTGA in the germline V gene. The CDR3 loop spans 16 amino acids. V was pared by 4 bases and J by 3 bases, with 5 bases of the junction left unmatched. CDR3 residues: CASSSEGTSGANVLTF. The CDR3 DNA reads TGTGCCAGCAGCTCGGAGGGGACTAGTGGGGCCAACGTCCTGACTTTC.